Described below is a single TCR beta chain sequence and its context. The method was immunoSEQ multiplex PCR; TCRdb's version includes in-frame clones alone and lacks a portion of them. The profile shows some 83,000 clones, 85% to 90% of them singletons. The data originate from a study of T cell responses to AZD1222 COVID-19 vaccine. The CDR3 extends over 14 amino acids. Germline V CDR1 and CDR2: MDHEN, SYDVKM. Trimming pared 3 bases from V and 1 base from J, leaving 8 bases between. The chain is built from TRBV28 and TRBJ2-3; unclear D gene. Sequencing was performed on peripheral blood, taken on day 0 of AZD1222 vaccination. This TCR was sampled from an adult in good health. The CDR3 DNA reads TGTGCCAGCAGTTTCCGGTCCCGCACAGATACGCAGTATTTT. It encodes CASSFRSRTDTQYF.